This T cell receptor beta chain was recovered during a study of T-cell reconstitution after alpha-beta-depleted transplantation in children (dated by TCRdb to about 2016). With regard to the full study: Using TCR repertoire profiling, the study quantitatively followed how T-cell immune reconstitution unfolded in children after TCRalphabeta/CD19-depleted allogeneic hematopoietic cell transplantation.

This clonotype was detected only a few times. Its antigen is not yet known. Base qualities are missing; no much larger clone stands one base away. Library prep was done by PCR. The sample was run on an Illumina HiSeq 2500. Molecular barcoding was employed in the preparation of TCR libraries, with unique molecular identifiers being used to normalize TCRbeta repertoire quantification. TCRdb handled the public reads itself, with Q25 trimming in fastp and clone calling in MiXCR, and kept productive beta chains. Merged by CDR3 protein, the rows form single entries marked with the most common genes and DNA. In this sample the table shows about 98,000 distinct CDR3 sequences, 7% to 8% of which occur a single time. The biggest ten clones account for over 15% of the sample. What this sample's treatment or condition label stands for: allogeneic hematopoietic cell transplantation with graft depleted of TCRalphabeta T cells and CD19 B cells. TCRalphabeta/CD19-depleted allogeneic hematopoietic cell grafts were given to the transplant recipients, all of whom were children.

Broader findings and caveats from the paper: Over subsequent months, a decline in hyperexpanded clone frequencies was noted, and after one year, T-cell counts and TCRbeta diversity were mostly ascribed to newly produced T cells. The apparently early alphabetaT-cell count recovery about two months after transplant was reportedly dependent on only several hundred rapidly expanded clones derived from non-depleted graft cells. In some patients, high TCRbeta diversity at day 60 was attributed to recipient T cells and intrathymic progenitors that had survived conditioning.

Trimmed from V: 6 bases; trimmed from J: 2 bases; junction bases lacking a gene match: 14. From its cysteine to its phenylalanine, the CDR3 spans 17 amino acids. The only DNA kept is the CDR3, 51 bases in frame from the first base. According to the germline V gene (reference sequence), CDR1 reads DFQATT and CDR2 reads SNEGSKA. The chain was built from TRBV20-1 and TRBJ2-3; 10 middle bases align to TRBD2. The origin of this receptor is a boy aged 2 to 10 with acute lymphoblastic leukemia, due to receive a stem cell transplant. Sequenced material: PBMCs, taken before TCRalphabeta/CD19-depleted stem cell transplant. The sequenced DNA is TGCAGTGCAAGAAGCCTCGGGACTAGCGTAACCACAGATACGCAGTATTTT. Its translation is CSARSLGTSVTTDTQYF.